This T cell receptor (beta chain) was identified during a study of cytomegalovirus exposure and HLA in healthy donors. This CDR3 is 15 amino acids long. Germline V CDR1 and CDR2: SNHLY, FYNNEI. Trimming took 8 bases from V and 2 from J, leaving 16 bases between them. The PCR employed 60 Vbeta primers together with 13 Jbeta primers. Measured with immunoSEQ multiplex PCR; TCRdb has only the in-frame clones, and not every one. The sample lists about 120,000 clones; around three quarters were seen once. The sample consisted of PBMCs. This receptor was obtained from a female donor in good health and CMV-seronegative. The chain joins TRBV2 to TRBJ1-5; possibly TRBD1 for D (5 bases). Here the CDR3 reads CASAVEGAGNQPQHF. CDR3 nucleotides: TGTGCCAGCGCCGTGGAAGGGGCAGGCAATCAGCCCCAGCATTTT.